The rows below give T cell receptor beta chains drawn from one sample of a study of cytomegalovirus exposure and HLA in healthy donors. Only in-frame clones appear in the TCRdb table, and some are missing; sequencing was by immunoSEQ multiplex PCR. This sample has 90,000 to 120,000 clones, with 55% to 65% found just once. What was sequenced was PBMCs. These receptor sequences come from a man younger than 40 in good health and CMV-seropositive. Both conserved end residues are part of each CDR3. The order of the fields is D gene, clone size, J gene, V gene, CDR3 length, CDR3 DNA, CDR3 protein. D genes are given only for firm matches. Part of the rows lack a size; the others show once, few, many or a class for expanded clones.

.	.	TRBJ1-5	TRBV2	14	TGTGCCAGCAGTGAGGCACCCCTCAATCAGCCCCAGCATTTT	CASSEAPLNQPQHF
TRBD1	.	TRBJ1-2	TRBV5-1	15	TGCGCCAGCAGCGCCGGACAGGGGAATAACTATGGCTACACCTTC	CASSAGQGNNYGYTF
TRBD2	.	TRBJ2-7	TRBV5-1	16	TGCGCCAGCAGCTGGCTAGCGGGGGGACTAGCCTACGAGCAGTACTTC	CASSWLAGGLAYEQYF
TRBD1	.	TRBJ2-7	TRBV9	15	TGTGCCAGCAGCGTCGCCGGGACAGGGTTACACGAGCAGTACTTC	CASSVAGTGLHEQYF
TRBD1	.	TRBJ2-7	TRBV18	15	TGTGCCAGCTCACCTGGACAGGGGGCGTCGTACGAGCAGTACTTC	CASSPGQGASYEQYF
.	few	TRBJ1-2	TRBV7-9	11	TGTTCCAGCAGCTTAGATGCGGGCTACACCTTC	CSSSLDAGYTF
.	.	TRBJ1-1	TRBV18	17	TGTGCCAGCTCACCAGGCCCATCCAGGGAGGGGGGCACTGAAGCTTTCTTT	CASSPGPSREGGTEAFF
TRBD2	few	TRBJ2-2	TRBV5-6	16	TGTGCCAGCAGCCGAACAGCGGGGGGGCATACCGGGGAGCTGTTTTTT	CASSRTAGGHTGELFF
TRBD1	.	TRBJ2-3	TRBV11-3	16	TGTGCCAGCAGCTTAGGAGGGACAGGGTTGGCAGATACGCAGTATTTT	CASSLGGTGLADTQYF
TRBD1	.	TRBJ1-6	TRBV9	15	TGTGCCAGCAGCGTAGAAGGACAGGGTTGGTCACCCCTCCACTTT	CASSVEGQGWSPLHF
TRBD1	.	TRBJ1-2	TRBV5-7	15	TGTGCCAGCAGCTTCCGGGACAGGGGAAACTATGGCTACACCTTC	CASSFRDRGNYGYTF
.	few	TRBJ2-1	TRBV6-5	15	TGTGCCAGCAGTTCAGAGGGGGGGCGAGACAATGAGCAGTTCTTC	CASSSEGGRDNEQFF
.	.	TRBJ1-5	TRBV25-1	13	TGTGCCAGCATATCAGGCAGCAATCAGCCCCAGCATTTT	CASISGSNQPQHF
.	few	TRBJ2-1	TRBV2	12	TGTGCCAGCAATCAACTAGAGCTTGAGCAGTTCTTC	CASNQLELEQFF
TRBD1	.	TRBJ2-2	TRBV10-3	16	TGTGCCATCAGATCGGAGGGACAGGGTTCCACCGGGGAGCTGTTTTTT	CAIRSEGQGSTGELFF
.	.	TRBJ2-7	TRBV30	11	TGTGCCTGGAGTATCGCCTACGAGCAGTACTTC	CAWSIAYEQYF
.	.	TRBJ2-2	TRBV7-9	15	TGTGCCAGCAGCTTAGTATCCGGGTACACCGGGGAGCTGTTTTTT	CASSLVSGYTGELFF
TRBD1	few	TRBJ1-1	TRBV7-2	15	TGTGCCAGCAGCCCAACTGGACAGGGAGACACTGAAGCTTTCTTT	CASSPTGQGDTEAFF
TRBD2	.	TRBJ2-7	TRBV2	15	TGTGCCAGCAGGGTTAGCGGGGCAAGCTCCTACGAGCAGTACTTC	CASRVSGASSYEQYF
TRBD1	few	TRBJ2-7	TRBV27	14	TGTGCCAGCCACGGGGACAGACAAGACTACGAGCAGTACTTC	CASHGDRQDYEQYF
.	.	TRBJ2-4	TRBV7-2	13	TGTGCCAGCAGCTTAGGCGTTAAAGACATTCAGTACTTC	CASSLGVKDIQYF
.	.	TRBJ2-5	TRBV5-1	14	TGCGCCAGCAGCTCGATCGGTTCTAGGGAGACCCAGTACTTC	CASSSIGSRETQYF
.	.	TRBJ1-2	TRBV4-1	15	TGCGCCAGCAGCCAAGTGGAAGGGGTTGGCTATGGCTACACCTTC	CASSQVEGVGYGYTF
.	.	TRBJ1-6	TRBV28	18	TGTGCCAGCAGCTCTCCGGGAGTGGGGCTGTTGTTGCCATCACCCCTCCACTTT	CASSSPGVGLLLPSPLHF
.	.	TRBJ2-5	TRBV2	14	TGTGCCAGCAGGCCCAGGATAGGAGGAGAGACCCAGTACTTC	CASRPRIGGETQYF
.	.	TRBJ1-4	TRBV7-9	14	TGTGCCAGCAGCTTAATGGCGGCTAATGAAAAACTGTTTTTT	CASSLMAANEKLFF
.	.	TRBJ1-2	TRBV10-3	13	TGTGCCATCAGTGAGTCAGCAGGATCCGGCTACACCTTC	CAISESAGSGYTF
.	.	TRBJ1-1	TRBV29-1	14	TGCAGCGTTGAATATGGCAGGGGGAACACTGAAGCTTTCTTT	CSVEYGRGNTEAFF
TRBD1	.	TRBJ2-1	TRBV14	13	TGTGCCAGCAGCCAGGCCACAGGGGATGAGCAGTTCTTC	CASSQATGDEQFF
.	.	TRBJ2-3	TRBV15	13	TGTGCCACCAGCTTTTCTCCCGTGGATACGCAGTATTTT	CATSFSPVDTQYF
.	.	TRBJ1-2	TRBV25-1	13	TGTGCCAGCAGTGAACAGGGTGGCTATGGCTACACCTTC	CASSEQGGYGYTF
TRBD1	.	TRBJ2-7	TRBV28	13	TGTGCCAGCCAGACAGGGATCTTGTACGAGCAGTACTTC	CASQTGILYEQYF
TRBD1	.	TRBJ1-2	TRBV6-5	14	TGTGCCAGCAGTTACCGACAGGGTGGCTATGGCTACACCTTC	CASSYRQGGYGYTF
.	few	TRBJ2-7	TRBV28	14	TGTGCCAGCAGTTACAGGGCGAACTCCTACGAGCAGTACTTC	CASSYRANSYEQYF
.	.	TRBJ1-3	TRBV10-1	14	TGCGCCAGCAGACAACAGGGCTCTGGAAACACCATATATTTT	CASRQQGSGNTIYF
.	.	TRBJ1-2	TRBV27	13	TGTGCCAGCAGTCCTAGGGCGGGCTATGGCTACACCTTC	CASSPRAGYGYTF
TRBD1	.	TRBJ1-5	TRBV2	15	TGTGCCAGCAGTGAACAGACAGGGGGCAGTCAGCCCCAGCATTTT	CASSEQTGGSQPQHF
.	.	TRBJ2-7	TRBV11-2	13	TGTGCCAGCAGCCCCAGGGCTTTGTACGAGCAGTACTTC	CASSPRALYEQYF
.	few	TRBJ1-1	TRBV30	12	TGTGCCTGGACAGATCTGAACACTGAAGCTTTCTTT	CAWTDLNTEAFF
TRBD1	few	TRBJ1-1	TRBV11-2	18	TGTGCCAGCAGCTTACGGGTTCTGCCTGGGACAGGGGGAACTGAAGCTTTCTTT	CASSLRVLPGTGGTEAFF
TRBD2	.	TRBJ2-7	TRBV7-2	14	TGTGCCAGCAGCTTTCCCGGGGGGACCTACGAGCAGTACTTC	CASSFPGGTYEQYF
TRBD2	.	TRBJ2-7	TRBV5-1	14	TGCGCCAGCAGCTTGCTCCGGGGGGTCTACGAGCAGTACTTC	CASSLLRGVYEQYF
TRBD1	.	TRBJ1-2	TRBV27	15	TGTGCCAGCAGTTTATACGCCGGGACAGAGGATGGCTACACCTTC	CASSLYAGTEDGYTF
.	.	TRBJ2-7	TRBV7-8	13	TGTGCCAGCAGCCCGGGACATTTCTACGAGCAGTACTTC	CASSPGHFYEQYF
.	few	TRBJ1-6	TRBV5-1	15	TGCGCCAGCAGCCTGGAGGAGAAAGGGGATTCACCCCTCCACTTT	CASSLEEKGDSPLHF
.	.	TRBJ1-2	TRBV29-1	13	TGCAGCGTTTCCAAGACAGGCGGCTATGGCTACACCTTC	CSVSKTGGYGYTF
TRBD2	few	TRBJ2-5	TRBV7-8	16	TGTGCCAGCAGCTTAGGACTAGCGGGGGGACGGGGGACCCAGTACTTC	CASSLGLAGGRGTQYF
.	.	TRBJ1-1	TRBV6-6	13	TGTGCCAGCAGCTCGACTCATAACACTGAAGCTTTCTTT	CASSSTHNTEAFF
TRBD1	.	TRBJ1-3	TRBV5-4	14	TGTGCCAGCAGCTCGGGACAGCCTGGAAACACCATATATTTT	CASSSGQPGNTIYF
.	.	TRBJ1-5	TRBV19	15	TGTGCCAGTAGTAGAACAGGCCTTTCAAATCAGCCCCAGCATTTT	CASSRTGLSNQPQHF
.	.	TRBJ2-7	TRBV6-5	15	TGTGCCAGCAGTTACGGCTCGGGGGAGAGCTACGAGCAGTACTTC	CASSYGSGESYEQYF
TRBD2	.	TRBJ2-2	TRBV5-1	16	TGCGCCAGCAGCTTCGCGGGGGGCCGGGGGGCCGGGGAGCTGTTTTTT	CASSFAGGRGAGELFF
.	few	TRBJ1-1	TRBV6-1	15	TGTGCCAGCAGTGAAGCGACGGACTCATCCACTGAAGCTTTCTTT	CASSEATDSSTEAFF
.	few	TRBJ1-4	TRBV6-6	12	TGTGCCAGCAGCCCCAGCGTCGAAAAACTGTTTTTT	CASSPSVEKLFF
.	.	TRBJ1-1	TRBV18	15	TGTGCCAGCTCACCCCCGGGAACTGTGAACACTGAAGCTTTCTTT	CASSPPGTVNTEAFF
.	once	TRBJ1-4	TRBV5-1	15	TGCGCCAGCAGTGGGGCGACGGGAGCTAATGAAAAACTGTTTTTT	CASSGATGANEKLFF
TRBD1	.	TRBJ2-5	TRBV5-1	13	TGCGCCAGCGGGACAGGGGTCCAAGAGACCCAGTACTTC	CASGTGVQETQYF
.	once	TRBJ2-3	TRBV27	14	TGTGCCAGCAGTTTCTCAGGGGCCTTAGATACGCAGTATTTT	CASSFSGALDTQYF
.	.	TRBJ2-5	TRBV2	12	TGTGCCAGCTCGAGACTAGAAGAGACCCAGTACTTC	CASSRLEETQYF